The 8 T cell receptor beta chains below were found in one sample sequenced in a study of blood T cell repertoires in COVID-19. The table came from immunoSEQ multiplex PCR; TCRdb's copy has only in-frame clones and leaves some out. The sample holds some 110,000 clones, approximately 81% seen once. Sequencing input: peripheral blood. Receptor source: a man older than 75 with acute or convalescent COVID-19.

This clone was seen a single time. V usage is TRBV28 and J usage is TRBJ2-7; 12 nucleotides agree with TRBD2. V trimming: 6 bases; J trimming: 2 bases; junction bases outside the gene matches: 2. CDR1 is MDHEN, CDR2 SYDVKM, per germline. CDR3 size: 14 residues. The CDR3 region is CASSLAGGPYEQYF. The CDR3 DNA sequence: TGTGCCAGCAGCCTAGCGGGAGGGCCCTACGAGCAGTACTTC.

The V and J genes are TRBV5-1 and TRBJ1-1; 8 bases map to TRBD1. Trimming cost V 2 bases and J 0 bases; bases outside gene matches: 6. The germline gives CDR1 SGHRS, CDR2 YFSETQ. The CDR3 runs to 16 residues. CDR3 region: CASSLPGTGLNTEAFF. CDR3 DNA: TGCGCCAGCAGCTTACCCGGGACAGGATTGAACACTGAAGCTTTCTTT.

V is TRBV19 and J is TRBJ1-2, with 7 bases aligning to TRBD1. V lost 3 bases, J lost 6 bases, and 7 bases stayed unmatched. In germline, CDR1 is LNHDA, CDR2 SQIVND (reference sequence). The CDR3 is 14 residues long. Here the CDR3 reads CASSILGQGDGYTF. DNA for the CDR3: TGTGCCAGTAGTATCCTTGGCCAGGGGGATGGCTACACCTTC.

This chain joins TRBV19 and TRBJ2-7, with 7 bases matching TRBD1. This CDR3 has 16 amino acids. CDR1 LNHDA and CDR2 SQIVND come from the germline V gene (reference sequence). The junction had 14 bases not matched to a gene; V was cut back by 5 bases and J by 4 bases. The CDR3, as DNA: TGTGCCAGTAGTTCGAGACAGGGTCGGATACCTTACGAGCAGTACTTC. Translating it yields CASSSRQGRIPYEQYF.

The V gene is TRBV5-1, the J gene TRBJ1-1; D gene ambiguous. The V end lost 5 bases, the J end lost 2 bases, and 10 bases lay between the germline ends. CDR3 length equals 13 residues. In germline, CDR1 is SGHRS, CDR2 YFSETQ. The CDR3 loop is CASSNAANTEAFF. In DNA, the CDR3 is TGCGCCAGCAGTAACGCGGCAAACACTGAAGCTTTCTTT.

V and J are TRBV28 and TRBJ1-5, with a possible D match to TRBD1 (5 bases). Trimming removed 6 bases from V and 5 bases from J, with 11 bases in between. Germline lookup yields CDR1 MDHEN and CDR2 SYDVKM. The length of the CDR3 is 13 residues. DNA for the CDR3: TGTGCCAGCAGGAACCAGGGTTATCAGCCCCAGCATTTT. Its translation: CASRNQGYQPQHF.

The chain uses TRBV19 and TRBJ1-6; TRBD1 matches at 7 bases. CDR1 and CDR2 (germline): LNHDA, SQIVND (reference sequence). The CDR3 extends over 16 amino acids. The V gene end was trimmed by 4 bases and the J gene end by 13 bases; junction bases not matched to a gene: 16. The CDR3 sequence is CASSRRQGTTSSPLHF. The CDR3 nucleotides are TGTGCCAGTAGTAGGAGACAGGGAACGACCTCTTCGCCCCTCCACTTT. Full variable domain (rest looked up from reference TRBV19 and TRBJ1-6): DGGITQSPKYLFRKEGQNVTLSCEQNLNHDAMYWYRQDPGQGLRLIYYSQIVNDFQKGDIAEGYSVSREKKESFPLTVTSAQKNPTAFYLCASSRRQGTTSSPLHFGNGTRLTVT.

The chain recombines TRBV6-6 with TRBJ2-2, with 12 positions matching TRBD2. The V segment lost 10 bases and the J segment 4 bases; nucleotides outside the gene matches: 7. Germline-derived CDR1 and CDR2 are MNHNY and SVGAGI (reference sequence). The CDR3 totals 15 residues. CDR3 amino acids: CATSGRDAGTGELFF. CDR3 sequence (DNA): TGTGCCACTAGCGGGAGGGACGCAGGCACCGGGGAGCTGTTTTTT.